One sample yielded the 26 T cell receptor beta chains listed below, sequenced in a study of control samples from healthy donors and cancer patients. Clones were sequenced by immunoSEQ multiplex PCR, and TCRdb holds only the in-frame ones, with some missing. The sample consists of tens of thousands of clones, approximately 90% of them appearing once. The material sequenced was blood. The receptors were gathered from a woman in her late teens or twenties in good health.

This chain uses TRBV7-8 with TRBJ2-3; the D gene could be TRBD1 or TRBD2 (6 bases each). Germline lookup yields CDR1 SGHVS and CDR2 FQNEAQ. V was trimmed by 1 base and J by 4 bases, leaving 15 bases between them. The CDR3 sequence is 16 residues long. The CDR3 region is CASSLVLGGFADTQYF. CDR3 DNA: TGTGCCAGCAGCTTAGTACTGGGGGGCTTTGCAGATACGCAGTATTTT.

A note on this clone: The junction does not match germline at one end; this may be a read error. The gene calls are TRBV6-1 and TRBJ1-1, with 7 bases aligning to TRBD1. CDR1 is MNHNS, CDR2 SASEGT, per germline. The CDR3 length is 15 residues. CDR3 in DNA: TGTGCCAGCAGTGACCTCGGGACAGAAAACAGTGAAGCTTTCTTT. Residues: CASSDLGTENSEAFF.

This clone was seen only once. The chain couples TRBV6-5 to TRBJ1-2, with D perhaps TRBD1 (5 bases). The V gene's germline CDR1 is MNHEY and CDR2 SVGAGI. Trimming cost V 0 bases and J 8 bases, with 19 bases left between them. The CDR3 consists of 16 residues. CDR3 protein: CASSYSSWTQGKGYTF. DNA for the CDR3: TGTGCCAGCAGTTACTCATCCTGGACACAAGGCAAGGGCTACACCTTC.

The chain has TRBV6-5 and TRBJ1-2, with a possible D match to TRBD1 (5 bases). Per germline, CDR1 MNHEY and CDR2 SVGAGI. V dropped 2 bases and J dropped 1 base, with 11 bases sitting between them. The CDR3 contains 15 residues. CDR3 in DNA: TGTGCCAGCAGTTACCTAACAGGCTTTAACTATGGCTACACCTTC. This translates into CASSYLTGFNYGYTF.

The J gene is TRBJ1-2, the V gene TRBV2, with a weak D call TRBD1 (5 bases). The germline V gene encodes CDR1 SNHLY and CDR2 FYNNEI. The CDR3 length is 17 residues. V lost 8 bases and J lost 4, with 26 bases in between. CDR3 region: CASLDSRGYGASYGYTF. CDR3 bases: TGTGCCAGCTTAGACAGCAGAGGATACGGCGCGTCCTATGGCTACACCTTC.

This clone was seen only once. The rearrangement links TRBV29-1 to TRBJ1-4; D gene ambiguous. The CDR3 has 13 amino acids. Germline loops: CDR1 SQVTM, CDR2 ANQGSEA. Trimming took off 6 bases at V and 0 bases at J, with 8 bases between the two ends. The DNA of the CDR3 is TGCAGCGTCGAGGTAGCAACTAATGAAAAACTGTTTTTT. Its protein product is CSVEVATNEKLFF.

The chain uses TRBV9 and TRBJ1-3; tentatively, D is TRBD1 (5 bases). This CDR3 is 20 amino acids long. With 2 bases removed from V and 0 bases from J, the gap between germline ends came to 24 bases. The germline gives CDR1 SGDLS, CDR2 YYNGEE. This chain's CDR3 is CASSVRDRSKVLFSGNTIYF. The DNA of the CDR3 is TGTGCCAGCAGCGTCCGCGACAGAAGCAAAGTCCTTTTCTCTGGAAACACCATATATTTT.

The sample holds a few counts of this clone. The chain has TRBV5-1 and TRBJ2-3; TRBD2 agrees at 7 bases. This CDR3 is 14 amino acids long. The germline V gene encodes CDR1 SGHRS and CDR2 YFSETQ. V trimming: 4 bases; J trimming: 6 bases; junction bases outside the gene matches: 8. In DNA form, the CDR3 reads TGCGCCAGCAGCCTAGGACTAGTTAGCGATACGCAGTATTTT. Protein: CASSLGLVSDTQYF.

This sequence joins TRBV12-5 and TRBJ1-1; possibly TRBD1 for D (5 bases). Trimming removed 0 bases from V and 1 base from J, with 12 bases in between. Germline loops: CDR1 LGHNT, CDR2 FRNRAP. The CDR3 totals 16 residues. CDR3 nucleotide sequence: TGTGCTAGTGGTTTGGTACTCGGACAACCGAACACTGAAGCTTTCTTT. Its protein product is CASGLVLGQPNTEAFF.

The chain combines TRBV6-5 with TRBJ2-7, with 7 bases matching TRBD1. This CDR3 spans 12 amino acids. CDR1 and CDR2 from the germline V gene are MNHEY and SVGAGI. V trimming: 6 bases; J trimming: 10 bases; junction bases outside the gene matches: 9. CDR3 in DNA: TGTGCCAGCAGCTCGACGACAGGGTTTCAGTACTTC. Its protein is CASSSTTGFQYF.

The chain is built from TRBV6-4 and TRBJ2-1; 9 bases are shared with TRBD2. Germline CDR1 reads MRHNA; CDR2 reads SNTAGT. The CDR3 sequence is 15 residues long. V was clipped by 3 bases and J by 4 bases; unmatched bases: 4. The CDR3 coding sequence is TGTGCCAGCAGTGATTCTAGCGGGGATTACAATGAGCAGTTCTTC. Residues: CASSDSSGDYNEQFF.

This chain connects TRBV19 to TRBJ2-3; D may be TRBD1 or TRBD2 (5 bases each). With 5 bases removed from V and 3 bases from J, the gap between germline ends came to 9 bases. The CDR3 extends over 13 amino acids. Germline values: CDR1 LNHDA, CDR2 SQIVND (reference sequence). The CDR3 loop is CASSAGTTDTQYF. Here the CDR3 DNA reads TGTGCCAGTAGTGCCGGGACGACAGATACGCAGTATTTT.

This chain joins TRBV9 and TRBJ1-1; no clear D gene. Germline loops: CDR1 SGDLS, CDR2 YYNGEE. V lost 2 bases and J lost 0, with 8 bases in between. The CDR3 consists of 14 residues. The CDR3 protein is CASSVGNLNTEAFF. As DNA, the CDR3 is TGTGCCAGCAGCGTTGGCAACCTGAACACTGAAGCTTTCTTT. Drawing the rest from reference TRBV9 and TRBJ1-1, the complete variable domain is DSGVTQTPKHLITATGQRVTLRCSPRSGDLSVYWYQQSLDQGLQFLIQYYNGEERAKGNILERFSAQQFPDLHSELNLSSLELGDSALYFCASSVGNLNTEAFFGQGTRLTVV.

This chain uses TRBV27 with TRBJ1-4, with TRBD1 matching over 10 bases. The CDR3 consists of 15 residues. With V trimmed by 6 bases and J by 8 bases, 9 bases remained unmatched. Per the germline V gene, CDR1 is MNHEY and CDR2 is SMNVEV (reference sequence). CDR3 residues: CASSYSTGGEEKLFF. CDR3 coding DNA: TGTGCCAGCAGCTACTCGACAGGGGGCGAGGAAAAACTGTTTTTT.

The chain uses TRBV27 and TRBJ1-2; D may be TRBD1 (5 bases). The CDR3 covers 12 residues. Germline V CDR1 and CDR2: MNHEY, SMNVEV (reference sequence). The germline V and J ends were trimmed by 2 bases and 6 bases, with 7 bases remaining between them. The CDR3 spells CASSLGGDGYTF. In DNA, the CDR3 is TGTGCCAGCAGTTTAGGAGGGGATGGCTACACCTTC.

The chain joins TRBV5-4 to TRBJ2-1; tentatively, D is TRBD1 or TRBD2 (5 bases each). V gave up 4 bases and J gave up 3 bases, with 11 bases separating them. This CDR3 comprises 14 residues. Germline CDR1 SGHNT, CDR2 YYREEE (reference sequence). CDR3 DNA sequence: TGTGCCAGCAGCCGTGGGACGGACTACAATGAGCAGTTCTTC. Protein sequence: CASSRGTDYNEQFF.

A remark on this clone: One end of the junction varies from germline; a read error may be responsible. Other DNA sequences from this sample encode an identical CDR3 as well. The J gene is TRBJ1-6, the V gene TRBV7-3, with TRBD1 as a possible D gene (5 bases). The CDR3 totals 15 residues. Germline V gives CDR1 SGHTA, CDR2 FQGTGA. The CDR3, as DNA: TGTGCCAGCAGCCTAACGGCCGCGGGGGATTCACCCCTCCACTTT. Translated, it gives CASSLTAAGDSPLHF.

This clone was seen a single time. This chain links TRBV2 with TRBJ2-7; the D gene is possibly TRBD2 (5 bases). Per germline, CDR1 SNHLY and CDR2 FYNNEI. V dropped 5 bases and J dropped 0 bases, with 8 bases sitting between them. The CDR3 is 13 residues long. The CDR3 spells CASSWESSYEQYF. The DNA of the CDR3 is TGTGCCAGCAGTTGGGAGAGCTCCTACGAGCAGTACTTC.

On this clone: At one boundary the junction diverges from the germline segment, which might be a read error. The V gene is TRBV6-1, the J gene TRBJ2-3; 14 nucleotides agree with TRBD2. Looked up from germline, CDR1 is MNHNS and CDR2 is SASEGT. The CDR3 is 15 amino acids. CDR3 sequence (DNA): TGTGCCAGCACTGAAAGACTAGCGGGGGGGGATACGCAGTATTTT. It codes for CASTERLAGGDTQYF.

The J gene is TRBJ2-1, the V gene TRBV5-4; TRBD2 aligns across 11 bases. Germline CDR1 and CDR2: SGHNT and YYREEE (reference sequence). V trimming: 6 bases; J trimming: 4 bases; junction bases outside the gene matches: 6. This CDR3 contains 15 residues. The CDR3 sequence: CASTTGTSGYNEQFF. Written as DNA, the CDR3 is TGTGCCAGCACCACCGGGACTAGCGGTTACAATGAGCAGTTCTTC.

The V gene is TRBV4-1, the J gene TRBJ1-5; D is perhaps TRBD1 (6 bases). Germline V gives CDR1 MGHRA, CDR2 YSYEKL. V was clipped by 4 bases and J by 3 bases, with 16 bases between them. This CDR3 is 16 amino acids long. The CDR3 region is CASSPAGRGDNQPQHF. CDR3 nucleotides: TGCGCCAGCAGCCCCGCCGGCAGGGGTGACAATCAGCCCCAGCATTTT.

This rearrangement joins TRBV27 to TRBJ1-1; the D is unclear. The CDR3 runs to 11 residues. Germline loops: CDR1 MNHEY, CDR2 SMNVEV (reference sequence). V was clipped by 6 bases and J by 1 base, with 3 bases between them. CDR3: CASRRNTEAFF. CDR3 in DNA: TGTGCCAGCAGGCGGAACACTGAAGCTTTCTTT.

The chain uses TRBV19 and TRBJ1-1, with unresolved D. CDR1 and CDR2 from the germline V gene are LNHDA and SQIVND (reference sequence). The germline V and J ends were trimmed by 3 bases and 7 bases, with 12 bases remaining between them. The CDR3 covers 13 residues. CDR3 in DNA: TGTGCCAGTAGTATTTCTCTTCTGTATGAAGCTTTCTTT. Its translation is CASSISLLYEAFF.

The chain combines TRBV12-3 or TRBV12-4 with TRBJ2-7; D is unclear. The germline V and J ends were trimmed by 4 bases and 3 bases, with 10 bases remaining between them. The CDR3 is 13 amino acids. For the CDR3, the DNA is TGTGCCAGCAGTTCCACCGACCTCTACGAGCAGTACTTC. Translation gives CASSSTDLYEQYF.

The genes are TRBV5-1 and TRBJ1-4; the match to TRBD1 covers 7 bases. Germline lookup yields CDR1 SGHRS and CDR2 YFSETQ. Germline trimming cut 0 bases from V and 0 bases from J; bases unmatched to any gene: 8. This CDR3 comprises 18 residues. The CDR3 region is CASSLGHGTVATNEKLFF. In DNA, the CDR3 is TGCGCCAGCAGCTTGGGGCACGGGACAGTTGCAACTAATGAAAAACTGTTTTTT.

The V call is TRBV2, the J call TRBJ2-5; 10 nucleotides agree with TRBD2. From germline, CDR1 is SNHLY and CDR2 FYNNEI. The CDR3 length is 15 residues. V shed 4 bases and J 7 bases; nucleotides not matched to a gene: 9. CDR3 DNA sequence: TGTGCCAGCAGTGCTCCTAGCGGGGGTCGGGGGACCCAGTACTTC. Amino acids: CASSAPSGGRGTQYF.